Shown below are 25 T cell receptor beta chains from a single sample sequenced in a study of blood T cell repertoires in COVID-19. The assay was immunoSEQ multiplex PCR, and TCRdb's table has in-frame clones only and misses some. The table has roughly 150,000 clones, approximately 78% seen once. Sample: PBMCs or T cells enriched from blood (not recorded which). These receptors were collected from a woman aged 50 to 60 who had recovered from COVID-19.

The CDR3 protein is CASNRGVGAYEQYF. DNA for the CDR3: TGTGCCAGCAACCGGGGGGTTGGTGCCTACGAGCAGTACTTC. The genes are TRBV2 and TRBJ2-7; TRBD2 matches at 7 bases. Looked up from germline, CDR1 is SNHLY and CDR2 is FYNNEI. The CDR3 contains 14 residues. J was trimmed by 2 bases and V by 7 bases; bases with no gene match: 8.

V and J are TRBV12-3 or TRBV12-4 and TRBJ2-7; no reliable D call. Deletions cut 5 bases from V and 4 bases from J, with 6 bases between. The CDR3 extends over 11 amino acids. The CDR3 bases are TGTGCCAGCAGTCTCGGGTACGAGCAGTACTTC. Its translation is CASSLGYEQYF.

The V and J genes are TRBV28 and TRBJ2-7; D may be TRBD1 (5 bases). The V gene's germline CDR1 is MDHEN and CDR2 SYDVKM. There are 15 residues in the CDR3. The ends were cut back, 3 bases at V and 0 bases at J, with 12 bases in the middle. CDR3 sequence: CASSFPRASSYEQYF. CDR3 in DNA: TGTGCCAGCAGTTTCCCCAGGGCTAGCTCCTACGAGCAGTACTTC.

V gene TRBV7-9 combines with J gene TRBJ2-7; 8 bases are a match to TRBD2. V lost 5 bases to trimming and J lost 3 bases; unmatched junction nucleotides: 9. Germline V gives CDR1 SEHNR, CDR2 FQNEAQ (reference sequence). The length of the CDR3 is 15 residues. The CDR3 here is CASSRSGAFNYEQYF. The CDR3 DNA follows: TGTGCCAGCAGCCGTAGCGGGGCCTTCAACTACGAGCAGTACTTC.

The chain uses TRBV29-1 and TRBJ2-7; a weak D match, TRBD2 (6 bases). The CDR3 covers 15 residues. Germline CDR1 reads SQVTM; CDR2 reads ANQGSEA. With 1 base removed from V and 5 bases from J, the gap between germline ends came to 18 bases. CDR3 sequence: CSVEGGRFQGNEQYF. Here the CDR3 DNA reads TGCAGCGTTGAAGGGGGGAGGTTCCAGGGCAACGAGCAGTACTTC.

V and J are TRBV7-6 and TRBJ1-5; 7 bases are shared with TRBD1. CDR1 and CDR2 (germline): SGHVS, FNYEAQ. V trimming: 1 base; J trimming: 5 bases; junction bases outside the gene matches: 2. CDR3 length: 14 residues. The CDR3: CASSLETGHQPQHF. CDR3 coding DNA: TGTGCCAGCAGCTTAGAGACAGGGCATCAGCCCCAGCATTTT.

The rearrangement joins TRBV6-5 to TRBJ1-3; 7 bases agree with TRBD1. Germline CDR1 reads MNHEY; CDR2 reads SVGAGI. This CDR3 has 15 amino acids. V gave up 5 bases and J gave up 3 bases; unmatched junction bases: 7. The CDR3 DNA reads as TGTGCCAGCAGTCCGCCCGACAGGGTTGGAAACACCATATATTTT. This sequence encodes CASSPPDRVGNTIYF.

The chain is built from TRBV19 and TRBJ1-4; 8 bases map to TRBD1. CDR3 length: 18 residues. In germline, CDR1 is LNHDA, CDR2 SQIVND (reference sequence). The V segment lost 6 bases and the J segment 0 bases; nucleotides outside the gene matches: 12. Here the CDR3 reads CASRARTGQVTTNEKLFF. In DNA, the CDR3 is TGTGCCAGTAGAGCGCGGACGGGACAGGTCACAACTAATGAAAAACTGTTTTTT.

The chain links TRBV28 to TRBJ1-4; D is possibly TRBD1 (6 bases). The CDR3 totals 14 residues. Deletions cut 6 bases from V and 7 bases from J, with 15 bases between. The germline V gene has CDR1 MDHEN and CDR2 SYDVKM. CDR3 in amino acids: CASRWGGEGEKLFF. The CDR3 DNA reads as TGTGCCAGCAGGTGGGGGGGCGAGGGTGAAAAACTGTTTTTT.

This sequence joins TRBV7-2 and TRBJ2-2, with 8 bases aligning to TRBD1. Looked up from germline, CDR1 is SGHTA and CDR2 is FQGNSA. The CDR3 covers 14 residues. The J segment lost 5 bases and the V segment lost 3 bases, leaving 2 bases of the junction unmatched. The CDR3, as DNA: TGTGCCAGCAGCTTCTGGACAGGGACCGGGGAGCTGTTTTTT. Residues: CASSFWTGTGELFF. Filled out from reference TRBV7-2 and TRBJ2-2, the complete variable domain reads GAGVSQSPSNKVTEKGKDVELRCDPISGHTALYWYRQSLGQGLEFLIYFQGNSAPDKSGLPSDRFSAERTGGSVSTLTIQRTQQEDSAVYLCASSFWTGTGELFFGEGSRLTVL.

The chain is built from TRBV5-1 and TRBJ2-3, with D possibly matching TRBD2 (7 bases). Germline CDR1 is SGHRS and CDR2 is YFSETQ. This CDR3 spans 16 amino acids. V was pared by 0 bases and J by 0 bases, with 11 bases between. CDR3 protein: CASSLVAGASTDTQYF. In nucleotides, the CDR3 is TGCGCCAGCAGCTTGGTGGCGGGGGCGAGCACAGATACGCAGTATTTT.

A word on this clone: Germline and junction disagree at one end, which may indicate a read error. The rearrangement links TRBV9 to TRBJ2-2, with a weak D call TRBD2 (5 bases). This CDR3 spans 11 amino acids. The V gene's germline CDR1 is SGDLS and CDR2 YYNGEE. CDR3 nucleotides: TGTGCCAGCAGCGTAGACCGGGGAGCTGTTTTT. Encoded protein: CASSVDRGAVF.

The chain employs TRBV18 and TRBJ1-4; no reliable D call. The CDR3 is 14 residues long. In germline, CDR1 is KGHSH, CDR2 LQKENI. Trimming took 3 bases from V and 7 from J, leaving 12 bases between them. The CDR3 protein is CASSPGGNREKLFF. CDR3 coding DNA: TGTGCCAGCTCACCGGGAGGGAATCGTGAAAAACTGTTTTTT.

V is TRBV24-1 and J is TRBJ2-5; 7 bases are shared with TRBD1. This CDR3 is 13 amino acids long. In germline, CDR1 is KGHDR, CDR2 SFDVKD. Trimming cost V 10 bases and J 1 base; bases outside gene matches: 5. CDR3 loop: CATGTDIQETQYF. In DNA form, the CDR3 reads TGTGCCACGGGGACAGATATCCAAGAGACCCAGTACTTC.

The CDR3 region has the DNA TGTGCCACCCGAGGGTCCCCGGCTGAAGCTTTCTTT. Protein: CATRGSPAEAFF. The V and J genes are TRBV7-9 and TRBJ1-1; D is ambiguous. The germline gives CDR1 SEHNR, CDR2 FQNEAQ (reference sequence). The ends were cut back, 10 bases at V and 6 bases at J, with 15 bases in the middle. There are 12 residues in the CDR3.

For the CDR3, the DNA is TGTGCCAGCAGTGGCGTCGAAAACACTGAAGCTTTCTTT. Protein product: CASSGVENTEAFF. The genes are TRBV2 and TRBJ1-1; D unclear. Trimming removed 4 bases at V and 2 bases at J, with 8 bases between. Germline CDR1 and CDR2: SNHLY and FYNNEI. This CDR3 region has 13 residues.

The chain carries TRBV9 and TRBJ2-3, with 7 bases aligning to TRBD2. After removal of 0 bases from V and 1 base from J, the junction contained 5 bases not matched to a gene. The germline V gene has CDR1 SGDLS and CDR2 YYNGEE. This CDR3 has 16 residues. In nucleotides, the CDR3 is TGTGCCAGCAGCGTAGCCACTAGCGCTGGCACAGATACGCAGTATTTT. Its translation is CASSVATSAGTDTQYF.

The chain joins TRBV28 to TRBJ2-4, with TRBD1 matching over 9 bases. The CDR3 runs 14 residues. Per germline, CDR1 MDHEN and CDR2 SYDVKM. The V segment lost 4 bases and the J segment 6 bases; nucleotides outside the gene matches: 4. CDR3 DNA: TGTGCCAGCAGTTCCCGGACAGGGGTAAACATTCAGTACTTC. This translates into CASSSRTGVNIQYF.

The chain has TRBV5-5 and TRBJ2-2; D not resolved. Trimming pared 2 bases from V and 5 bases from J, leaving 7 bases between. Germline V gene data show CDR1 as SGHKS and CDR2 as YYEKEE (reference sequence). This CDR3 spans 13 amino acids. The CDR3 reads CASSLLFTGELFF. The CDR3 coding sequence is TGTGCCAGCAGCTTACTCTTTACCGGGGAGCTGTTTTTT.

V and J are TRBV4-1 and TRBJ1-6; D ambiguous. Germline V lookup: CDR1 MGHRA, CDR2 YSYEKL. V was shortened by 1 base and J by 11 bases, with 9 bases between the two germline ends. The CDR3 covers 13 residues. This CDR3 reads CASSQGARTPLHF. The DNA for the CDR3 is TGCGCCAGCAGCCAAGGTGCCAGAACACCCCTCCACTTT.

In this sample, this clone turned up once. This chain links TRBV5-1 with TRBJ2-3; 7 bases fit TRBD1. There are 15 residues in the CDR3. V lost 0 bases, J lost 2 bases, and 3 bases stayed unmatched. CDR1 SGHRS and CDR2 YFSETQ come from the germline V gene. This chain's CDR3 is CASSLGGTDTDTQYF. The CDR3 nucleotides read TGCGCCAGCAGCTTGGGGGGGACAGACACAGATACGCAGTATTTT.

The chain is built from TRBV6-5 and TRBJ2-3; TRBD2 matches 7 bases. Germline trimming cut 2 bases from V and 3 bases from J; bases unmatched to any gene: 2. The germline gives CDR1 MNHEY, CDR2 SVGAGI. The CDR3 is made up of 14 amino acids. The CDR3 DNA sequence: TGTGCCAGCAGTTACGGGGGGGTGACAGATACGCAGTATTTT. Amino acid sequence: CASSYGGVTDTQYF.

The chain couples TRBV19 to TRBJ2-3; 8 bases align to TRBD1. This CDR3 has 17 residues. Germline values: CDR1 LNHDA, CDR2 SQIVND (reference sequence). The V segment lost 1 base and the J segment 4 bases; nucleotides outside the gene matches: 10. The CDR3 region is CASSIGFNRGSADTQYF. The CDR3 region has the DNA TGTGCCAGTAGTATAGGATTTAACAGGGGGAGTGCAGATACGCAGTATTTT. The full variable domain, completed using reference TRBV19 and TRBJ2-3, is DGGITQSPKYLFRKEGQNVTLSCEQNLNHDAMYWYRQDPGQGLRLIYYSQIVNDFQKGDIAEGYSVSREKKESFPLTVTSAQKNPTAFYLCASSIGFNRGSADTQYFGPGTRLTVL.

The chain links TRBV7-8 to TRBJ1-4; 9 bases are shared with TRBD1. There are 18 residues in the CDR3. V gave up 4 bases and J gave up 8 bases; unmatched junction bases: 17. The germline V gene has CDR1 SGHVS and CDR2 FQNEAQ. The CDR3 DNA follows: TGTGCCAGCAGCTCCACCGGGACAGGGTGGCGAGGTGGAGAAAAACTGTTTTTT. This sequence encodes CASSSTGTGWRGGEKLFF.

The V and J genes are TRBV20-1 and TRBJ1-2; D call uncertain. The CDR3 has 11 amino acids. Deletions cut 5 bases from V and 8 bases from J, with 12 bases between. Germline-derived CDR1 and CDR2 are DFQATT and SNEGSKA (reference sequence). DNA for the CDR3: TGCAGTGCTGGATCAGCGGGGGGCTACACCTTC. As protein: CSAGSAGGYTF.